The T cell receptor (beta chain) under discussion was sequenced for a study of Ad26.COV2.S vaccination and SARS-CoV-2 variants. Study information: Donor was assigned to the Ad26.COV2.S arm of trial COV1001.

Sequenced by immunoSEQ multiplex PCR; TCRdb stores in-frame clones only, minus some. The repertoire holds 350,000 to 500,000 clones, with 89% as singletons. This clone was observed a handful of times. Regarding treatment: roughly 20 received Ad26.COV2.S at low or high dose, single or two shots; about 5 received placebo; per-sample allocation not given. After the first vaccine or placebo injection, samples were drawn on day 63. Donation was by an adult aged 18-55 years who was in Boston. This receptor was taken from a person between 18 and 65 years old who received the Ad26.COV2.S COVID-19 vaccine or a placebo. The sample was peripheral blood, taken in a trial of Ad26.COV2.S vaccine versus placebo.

This CDR3 is CASSAGQGGQPQHF. In nucleotides, the CDR3 is TGTGCCAGCAGCGCCGGACAGGGTGGACAGCCCCAGCATTTT. This rearrangement joins TRBV7-9 to TRBJ1-5; TRBD1 matches at 8 bases. The V and J ends lost 5 bases and 7 bases, in that order; junction bases with no gene match: 7. The CDR3 consists of 14 residues. Germline CDR1 and CDR2: SEHNR and FQNEAQ (reference sequence).